This T cell receptor (beta chain) was observed in a study of blood T cells in healthy people across ages. A minimum of 5 micrograms of total RNA was extracted per sample. In regard to this clonotype: Its antigen is unknown.

V lost 6 bases to trimming and J lost 0 bases; unmatched junction nucleotides: 4. The V gene's germline CDR1 is MNHNS and CDR2 SASEGT. The CDR3 spans 14 residues. Study conclusions and caveats: More naive CD4+ cells and higher diversity were found in long-lived than in aged donors.

PCR was performed a second time for roughly 7 to 12 cycles using a sample-barcoded 5' primer and a J-beta primer mix. One entry per CDR3 protein, called by TCRdb with MiXCR from the 5' RACE reads. The data hold fewer than 900,000 distinct CDR3 sequences, with 35% to 45% observed a single time. This receptor was obtained from a woman aged 55-70 years in good health. The chain links TRBV6-1 to TRBJ1-1; the match to TRBD1 covers 7 bases. The source material was blood. This CDR3 is CASRRQGMNTEAFF. The CDR3 nucleotides read TGTGCCAGCAGGCGACAGGGCATGAACACTGAAGCTTTCTTT.